This TCR beta chain was captured by sequencing in a study of T cells in Graves' hyperthyroidism and ophthalmopathy. Regarding the study as a whole: With a median lead of 6.5 months before onset, the model predicted ophthalmopathy.

Comments on this clonotype: The antigen is not known.

Looked up from germline, CDR1 is GTSNPN and CDR2 is SVGIG (reference sequence). The CDR3 runs to 14 residues. Trimming left V 7 bases short and J 0 bases short, with 13 bases between. Authors of the study amplified TCR beta CDR3 regions from RNA transcripts. TCR CDR3 regions were first amplified by RT-PCR with HTBI primers. MiXCR was run by TCRdb on the multiplex PCR reads, yielding one entry per CDR3 protein. The sample has roughly 300,000 distinct CDR3 sequences; more than 11% are singletons. The origin of this receptor is a woman younger than 45 with Graves' hyperthyroidism. Sequenced: blood. The chain has TRBV30 and TRBJ1-3; D possibly corresponds to TRBD1 (6 bases). CDR3 bases: TGTGCCTCCCTCAAGGGGGTCTCTGGAAACACCATATATTTT. Translating it yields CASLKGVSGNTIYF.